The entry that follows covers one TCR beta chain sequence. As yet, its antigen is unknown. The junction differs from germline at one of its ends, possibly a read error. The CDR3 has 14 amino acids. Germline assignment: CDR1 SGHRS and CDR2 YFSETQ. Graves' hyperthyroidism was deemed stable given no ophthalmopathy progression within 18 months. Researchers barred patients who had uncontrolled infection, other autoimmune disease, pregnancy or lactation. The PBMCs studied were ones that came from 10 ml fresh peripheral blood. The data stem from a study of T cells in Graves' hyperthyroidism and ophthalmopathy. The investigators amplified TCR beta CDR3 regions from RNA transcripts. First-round RT-PCR of the TCR CDR3 relied on the HTBI primer set. TCRdb recomputed calls from the multiplex PCR reads with MiXCR, one row per CDR3 protein. The data hold under 350,000 distinct CDR3 sequences, with 15% to 20% observed a single time.

Study-wide results and limits: Ophthalmopathy could be told apart from stable hyperthyroidism with a 13 V-J model.

The rearrangement joins TRBV5-1 to TRBJ2-3; the match to TRBD2 covers 7 bases. Sequences were obtained from blood. This receptor was obtained from a woman between 45 and 65 years old with Graves' hyperthyroidism. This CDR3 reads CVSASGRSTDTQYF. The CDR3 nucleotides are TGCGTCAGCGCTAGCGGAAGAAGCACAGATACGCAGTATTTT.